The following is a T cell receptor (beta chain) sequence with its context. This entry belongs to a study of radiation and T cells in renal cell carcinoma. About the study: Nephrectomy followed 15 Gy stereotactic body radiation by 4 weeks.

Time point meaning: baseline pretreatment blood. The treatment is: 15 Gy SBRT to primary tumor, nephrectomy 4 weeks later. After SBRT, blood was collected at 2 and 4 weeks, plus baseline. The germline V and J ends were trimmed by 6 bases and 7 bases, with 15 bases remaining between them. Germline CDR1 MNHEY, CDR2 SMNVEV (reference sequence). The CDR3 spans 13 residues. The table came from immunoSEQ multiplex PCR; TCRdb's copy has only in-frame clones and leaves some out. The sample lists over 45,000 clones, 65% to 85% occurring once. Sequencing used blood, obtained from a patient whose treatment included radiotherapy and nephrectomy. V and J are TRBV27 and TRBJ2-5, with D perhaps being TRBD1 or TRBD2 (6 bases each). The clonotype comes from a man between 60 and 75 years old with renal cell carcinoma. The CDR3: CASSLGGVGTQYF. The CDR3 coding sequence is TGTGCCAGCAGCCTCGGGGGCGTTGGGACCCAGTACTTC.